Below are 8 T cell receptor beta chains sequenced from a single sample in a study of molecular identifiers for immune sequencing clone quantification. TCRdb re-derived calls from the PCR reads in MiXCR, one entry per CDR3 protein. The top ten clones hold 9.7% of a sample with about 97,000 distinct CDR3 sequences, about 35% of them seen once. The sequenced sample was naive CD8+ T cells from blood, with Jurkat cell RNA spiked in. Subset here: FACS-sorted CD8+CD4-CCR7+CD45RA+ naive T cells. The receptors shown here come from a human donor in good health. Some libraries in this study had Jurkat cell RNA spiked in.

The chain combines TRBV28 with TRBJ1-2, with TRBD1 identical over 7 bases. The germline CDR1 and CDR2 sequences are MDHEN and SYDVKM. With V trimmed by 8 bases and J by 2 bases, 8 bases remained unmatched. The CDR3 sequence is 14 residues long. The CDR3 DNA sequence: TGTGCCAGCTGCTCCAGGGGGAGCAACTATGGCTACACCTTC. This sequence encodes CASCSRGSNYGYTF.

This chain connects TRBV7-6 to TRBJ1-5, with a weak D call TRBD1 (5 bases). This CDR3 has 17 residues. CDR1 is SGHVS, CDR2 FNYEAQ, per germline. The V end lost 6 bases, the J end lost 1 base, and 19 bases lay between the germline ends. In nucleotides, the CDR3 is TGTGCCAGCAGTCATACGGGGGGTTTGGGGAGCAATCAGCCCCAGCATTTT. Translating gives CASSHTGGLGSNQPQHF.

About this clonotype: One base away lies a much larger clone, so this may be a sequencing read error. The CDR3 nucleotides are TGCAGCGCCACAGGGGGTGGTACAGTTACGCAGTATTTT. It translates to CSATGGGTVTQYF. The chain joins TRBV29-1 to TRBJ2-3; 8 nucleotides match TRBD1. The CDR3 loop spans 13 amino acids. Germline-derived CDR1 and CDR2 are SQVTM and ANQGSEA.

This clonotype was observed a few times. V is TRBV4-2 and J is TRBJ2-7; a possible D gene is TRBD2 (6 bases). Looked up from germline, CDR1 is LGHNA and CDR2 is YNFKEQ. There are 15 residues in the CDR3. Trimming removed 4 bases at V and 5 bases at J, with 18 bases between. CDR3 sequence (DNA): TGTGCCAGCAGCCGCGGGGTTATAGATCGGCACGAGCAGTACTTC. Amino acids: CASSRGVIDRHEQYF.

This clonotype was counted a few times. This chain uses TRBV27 with TRBJ1-1, with TRBD1 identical over 10 bases. This CDR3 has 14 amino acids. With V trimmed by 5 bases and J by 4 bases, 4 bases remained unmatched. CDR1 MNHEY and CDR2 SMNVEV come from the germline V gene (reference sequence). This chain's CDR3 is CASSLTGGFTEAFF. The CDR3 DNA reads as TGTGCCAGCAGTCTGACAGGGGGCTTCACTGAAGCTTTCTTT.

The chain employs TRBV2 and TRBJ1-1, with D hard to call. V was trimmed by 7 bases and J by 0 bases, leaving 9 bases between them. This CDR3 contains 13 residues. In germline, CDR1 is SNHLY, CDR2 FYNNEI. The CDR3 bases are TGTGCCAGCATGGTGGCAGTGAACACTGAAGCTTTCTTT. It encodes CASMVAVNTEAFF.

The gene calls are TRBV7-8 and TRBJ1-5; possibly TRBD1 for D (6 bases). The CDR3 is made up of 14 amino acids. Germline values: CDR1 SGHVS, CDR2 FQNEAQ. V dropped 3 bases and J dropped 4 bases, with 10 bases sitting between them. The DNA of the CDR3 is TGTGCCAGCAGCTTCACGGGACAAAATCAGCCCCAGCATTTT. Protein: CASSFTGQNQPQHF. The full variable domain, its missing parts supplied by reference TRBV7-8 and TRBJ1-5, is GAGVSQSPRYKVAKRGQDVALRCDPISGHVSLFWYQQALGQGPEFLTYFQNEAQLDKSGLPSDRFFAERPEGSVSTLKIQRTQQEDSAVYLCASSFTGQNQPQHFGDGTRLSIL.

The sample holds a few counts of this clonotype. The V and J genes are TRBV6-2 or TRBV6-3 and TRBJ2-7; D possibly corresponds to TRBD2 (6 bases). This CDR3 has 14 amino acids. Germline V gives CDR1 MNHEY, CDR2 SVGEGT. V gave up 2 bases and J gave up 3 bases, with 11 bases separating them. The CDR3 DNA is TGTGCCAGCAGTTACGGGCTGGGAGGCTACGAGCAGTACTTC. The encoded protein is CASSYGLGGYEQYF.